Listed below are T cell receptor beta chains from one sample, sequenced in a study of blood T cell repertoires in COVID-19. TCRdb keeps only in-frame clones here, not all; method: immunoSEQ multiplex PCR. The sample holds approximately 220,000 clones, around four fifths seen once. The sample comprised peripheral blood. The receptors originated from a woman between 50 and 59 years old with acute or convalescent COVID-19. The CDR3 runs from the conserved cysteine through the conserved F or W. The D gene is left open where the match is weak. Only part of the rows carry a size: once, few, many, or a class if the clone is expanded.

- | TRBJ2-1 | few | TRBV5-5 | CASSLRTDSGNEQFF
- | TRBJ1-4 | - | TRBV10-3 | CAISESFKGVGEKLFF
- | TRBJ1-2 | - | TRBV24-1 | CATSDSGLRDGGYTF
- | TRBJ1-2 | - | TRBV24-1 | CATSGPYGYTF
- | TRBJ1-1 | - | TRBV11-2 | CASRSTTGTEAFF
TRBD2 | TRBJ2-7 | - | TRBV5-1 | CASSLRAGGYEQYF
- | TRBJ2-7 | - | TRBV7-2 | CASSLASSSSYEQYF
- | TRBJ2-7 | once | TRBV28 | CASNNGDLIHEQYF
TRBD2 | TRBJ2-1 | - | TRBV4-2 | CASSPGLAGGSSHEQFF
TRBD1 | TRBJ2-5 | - | TRBV28 | CASSRGPRGETQYF
TRBD1 | TRBJ2-2 | - | TRBV5-1 | CASSLGTGNTGELFF
TRBD2 | TRBJ2-1 | few | TRBV13 | CASSSRTSGNEQFF
- | TRBJ1-3 | many | TRBV7-9 | CASSLDEERNTIYF
TRBD1 | TRBJ1-4 | - | TRBV5-4 | CASSRQGAATNEKLFF
- | TRBJ2-5 | - | TRBV25-1 | CASSETGGPGETQYF
- | TRBJ2-5 | - | TRBV7-6 | CASSSSDGGTQYF
- | TRBJ2-7 | few | TRBV3-1/TRBV3-2 | CASSQGSRFLNEQYF
- | TRBJ2-3 | - | TRBV18 | CASSRGQGGTDTQYF
- | TRBJ2-3 | - | TRBV14 | CASSSIRGISTDTQYF
TRBD2 | TRBJ2-1 | - | TRBV15 | CATSREYSGRGNEQFF
TRBD1 | TRBJ2-3 | - | TRBV27 | CASSLSGQGRTDTQYF
TRBD2 | TRBJ2-2 | - | TRBV5-1 | CASSLQAGDGTGELFF
TRBD2 | TRBJ2-7 | - | TRBV10-3 | CAISDTSGGVGYEQYF
- | TRBJ1-5 | many | TRBV11-2 | CASSLDYGGNQPQHF
- | TRBJ2-7 | - | TRBV6-1 | CASSEAVDSPYEQYF
- | TRBJ1-5 | - | TRBV23-1 | CASSTGRDSNQPQHF
TRBD2 | TRBJ2-1 | - | TRBV19 | CASSIGLAGGPPYNEQFF
TRBD2 | TRBJ2-3 | once | TRBV20-1 | CSASSRTSGPEWGTQYF
TRBD1 | TRBJ2-2 | - | TRBV2 | CASTSDRGRVGELFF
- | TRBJ2-7 | - | TRBV2 | CASNPTVGRRDEQYF
- | TRBJ2-2 | - | TRBV5-1 | CASSPGPLNTGELFF
- | TRBJ2-7 | - | TRBV14 | CASSRQGNRAYEQYF
- | TRBJ1-1 | - | TRBV6-1 | CASSEGAGYGTEAFF
TRBD1 | TRBJ1-6 | - | TRBV5-1 | CASSLGTGDSPLHF
TRBD2 | TRBJ2-5 | - | TRBV28 | CASSPGGLAGGKTETQYF
TRBD1 | TRBJ1-5 | few | TRBV6-5 | CASSLTGEGPQHF
TRBD1 | TRBJ1-3 | - | TRBV18 | CASSPPSGGRNTIYF
- | TRBJ1-6 | few | TRBV27 | CASSIGPGLNSPLHF
TRBD2 | TRBJ2-7 | - | TRBV3-1/TRBV3-2 | CASSQESSGITYEQYF
- | TRBJ1-4 | - | TRBV5-1 | CASSPGRGITNEKLFF
TRBD2 | TRBJ2-3 | - | TRBV27 | CASSSSGIGTDTQYF
- | TRBJ1-4 | few | TRBV20-1 | CSANRNEKLFF
TRBD2 | TRBJ2-5 | - | TRBV5-1 | CASSPGTSGRETQYF
- | TRBJ2-5 | - | TRBV7-9 | CASSFIIGGSQETQYF
- | TRBJ2-1 | - | TRBV21-1 | CASSKMNSGRCSYNEQFF
TRBD1 | TRBJ2-7 | - | TRBV11-2 | CASSRRINLQGTYEQYF
- | TRBJ2-1 | - | TRBV2 | CASKRAKGRNEQFF
TRBD2 | TRBJ2-3 | - | TRBV5-1 | CASSFGRGGDTQYF
- | TRBJ2-6 | - | TRBV5-1 | CASSWGHESSGANVLTF
- | TRBJ2-7 | - | TRBV21-1 | CASSKGQVRQGSHEQYF
TRBD1 | TRBJ1-5 | - | TRBV6-5 | CASTGTAMNQPQHF
- | TRBJ1-2 | - | TRBV7-8 | CASSSGASYGYTF
TRBD2 | TRBJ2-5 | - | TRBV3-1/TRBV3-2 | CASSQDQGGRETQYF
TRBD2 | TRBJ2-2 | - | TRBV4-2 | CASSQLGEGFGELFF